This TCR beta chain was captured by sequencing in a study of shared clonotypes between healthy human individuals. About the study: Three CD4 naive, three CD4 memory, two CD8 naive and one CD8 memory plate were used per donor.

V lost 3 bases to trimming and J lost 4 bases; unmatched junction nucleotides: 5. This CDR3 is 15 amino acids long. Germline V gene lookup returns CDR1 LNHNV and CDR2 YYDKDF (reference sequence). The input for sorted-subset replicate PCRs was about 210 ng DNA, tens of thousands of T cell genomes. Measured with immunoSEQ multiplex PCR; TCRdb has only the in-frame clones, and not every one. In the table there are over 2 million clones, 85% to 95% of which are singletons. This receptor was taken from a man aged 18-30 years in good health. The genes are TRBV15 and TRBJ2-7; 11 bases fit TRBD1. Sequenced: naive CD4+ T cells sorted from blood. Subset noted: CD45RA+ positively selected. The CDR3 is CATSSIGQGAYEQYF. Written as DNA, the CDR3 is TGTGCCACCAGCAGTATCGGACAGGGGGCATACGAGCAGTACTTC.